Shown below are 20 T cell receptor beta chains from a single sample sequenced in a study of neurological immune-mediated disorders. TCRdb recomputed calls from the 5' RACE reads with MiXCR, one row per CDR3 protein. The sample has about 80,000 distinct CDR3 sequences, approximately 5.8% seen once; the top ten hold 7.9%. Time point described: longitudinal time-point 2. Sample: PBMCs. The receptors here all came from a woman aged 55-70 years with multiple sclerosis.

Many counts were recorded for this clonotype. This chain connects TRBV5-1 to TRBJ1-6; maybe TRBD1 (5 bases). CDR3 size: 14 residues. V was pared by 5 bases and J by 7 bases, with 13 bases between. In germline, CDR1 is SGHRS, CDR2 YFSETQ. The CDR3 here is CASRDSGSNSPLHF. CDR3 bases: TGCGCCAGCAGGGATTCAGGGTCGAATTCACCCCTCCACTTT.

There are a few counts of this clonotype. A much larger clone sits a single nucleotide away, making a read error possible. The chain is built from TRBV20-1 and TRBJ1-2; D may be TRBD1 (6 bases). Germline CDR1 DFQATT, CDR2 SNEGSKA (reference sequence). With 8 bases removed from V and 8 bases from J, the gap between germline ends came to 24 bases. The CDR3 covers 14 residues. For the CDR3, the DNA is TGCAGTACCCGCGAGGGGGTTTTAAGGCAAGGCTACACCTTC. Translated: CSTREGVLRQGYTF.

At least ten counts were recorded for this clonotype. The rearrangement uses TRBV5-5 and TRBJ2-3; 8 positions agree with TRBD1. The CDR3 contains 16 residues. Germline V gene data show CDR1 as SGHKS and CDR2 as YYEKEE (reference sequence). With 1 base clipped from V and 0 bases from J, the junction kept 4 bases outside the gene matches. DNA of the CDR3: TGTGCCAGCAGCTTGTTGACAGGGGCTAGCACAGATACGCAGTATTTT. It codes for CASSLLTGASTDTQYF.

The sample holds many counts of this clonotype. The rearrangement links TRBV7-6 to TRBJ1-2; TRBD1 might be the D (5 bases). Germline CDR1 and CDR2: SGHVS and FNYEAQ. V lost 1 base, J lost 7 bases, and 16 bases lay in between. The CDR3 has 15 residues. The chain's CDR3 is CASSLEGHPMVGYTF. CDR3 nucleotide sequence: TGTGCCAGCAGCTTAGAAGGACACCCCATGGTTGGCTACACCTTC.

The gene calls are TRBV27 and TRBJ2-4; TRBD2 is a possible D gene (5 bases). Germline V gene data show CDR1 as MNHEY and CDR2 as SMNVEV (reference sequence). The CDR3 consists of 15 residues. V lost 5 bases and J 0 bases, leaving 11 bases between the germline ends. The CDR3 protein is CASSVSVLAKNIQYF. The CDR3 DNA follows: TGTGCCAGCAGTGTTAGCGTGCTAGCCAAAAACATTCAGTACTTC.

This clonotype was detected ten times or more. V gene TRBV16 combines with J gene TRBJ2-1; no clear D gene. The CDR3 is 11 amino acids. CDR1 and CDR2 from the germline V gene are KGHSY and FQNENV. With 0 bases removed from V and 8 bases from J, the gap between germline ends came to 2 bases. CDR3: CASSQSHEQFF. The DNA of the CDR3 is TGTGCCAGCAGCCAATCCCATGAGCAGTTCTTC.

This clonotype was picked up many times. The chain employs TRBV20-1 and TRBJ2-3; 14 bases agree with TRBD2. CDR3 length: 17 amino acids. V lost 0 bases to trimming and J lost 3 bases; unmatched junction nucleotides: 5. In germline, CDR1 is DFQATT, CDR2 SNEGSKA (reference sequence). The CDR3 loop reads CSARDPRLAGGTDTQYF. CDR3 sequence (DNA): TGCAGTGCTAGAGATCCCCGACTAGCGGGGGGGACAGATACGCAGTATTTT.

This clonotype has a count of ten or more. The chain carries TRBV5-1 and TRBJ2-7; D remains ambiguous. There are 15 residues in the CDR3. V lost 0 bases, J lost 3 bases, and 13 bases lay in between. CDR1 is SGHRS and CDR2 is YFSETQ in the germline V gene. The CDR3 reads CASSLEGQADYEQYF. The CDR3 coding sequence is TGCGCCAGCAGCTTGGAAGGGCAGGCCGACTACGAGCAGTACTTC.

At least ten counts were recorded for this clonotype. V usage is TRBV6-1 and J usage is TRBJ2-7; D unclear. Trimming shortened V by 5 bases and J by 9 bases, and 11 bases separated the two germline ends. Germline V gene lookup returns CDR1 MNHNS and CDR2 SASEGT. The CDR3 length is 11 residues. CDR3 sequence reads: CASSYWDLQYF. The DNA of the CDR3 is TGTGCCAGCAGTTATTGGGATTTGCAGTACTTC.

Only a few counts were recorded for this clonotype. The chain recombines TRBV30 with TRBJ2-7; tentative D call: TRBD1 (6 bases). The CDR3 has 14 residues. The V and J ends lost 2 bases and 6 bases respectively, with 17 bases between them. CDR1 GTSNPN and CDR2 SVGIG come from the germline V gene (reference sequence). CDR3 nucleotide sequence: TGTGCCTGGAGTTCGGGCAGGGGCCCTTTCGAGCAGTACTTC. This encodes CAWSSGRGPFEQYF.

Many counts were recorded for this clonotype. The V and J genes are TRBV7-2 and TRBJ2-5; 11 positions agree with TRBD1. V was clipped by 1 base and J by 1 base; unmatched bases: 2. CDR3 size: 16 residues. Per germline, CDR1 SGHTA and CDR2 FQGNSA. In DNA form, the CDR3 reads TGTGCCAGCAGCTTAGGGGACAGGGGGTCCCAAGAGACCCAGTACTTC. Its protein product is CASSLGDRGSQETQYF.

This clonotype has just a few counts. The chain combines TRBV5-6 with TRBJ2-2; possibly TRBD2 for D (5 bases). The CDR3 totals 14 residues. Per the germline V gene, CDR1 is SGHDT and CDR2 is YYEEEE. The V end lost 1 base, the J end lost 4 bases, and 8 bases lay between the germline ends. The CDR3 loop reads CASSLTLGTGELFF. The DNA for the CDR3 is TGTGCCAGCAGCTTGACACTAGGCACCGGGGAGCTGTTTTTT.

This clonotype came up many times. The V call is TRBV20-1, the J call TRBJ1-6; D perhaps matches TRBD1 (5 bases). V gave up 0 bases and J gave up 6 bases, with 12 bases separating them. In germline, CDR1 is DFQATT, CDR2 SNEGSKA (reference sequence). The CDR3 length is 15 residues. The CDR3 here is CSARDLGALNSPLHF. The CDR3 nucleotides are TGCAGTGCTAGAGATCTTGGGGCCCTTAATTCACCCCTCCACTTT.

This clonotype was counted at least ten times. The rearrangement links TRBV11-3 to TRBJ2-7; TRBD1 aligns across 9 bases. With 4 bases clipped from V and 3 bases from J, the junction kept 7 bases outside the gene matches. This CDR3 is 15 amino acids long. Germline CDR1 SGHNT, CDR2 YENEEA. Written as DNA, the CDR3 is TGTGCCAGCAGCTCCCAAACGGGACAGGGCTACGAGCAGTACTTC. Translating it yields CASSSQTGQGYEQYF.

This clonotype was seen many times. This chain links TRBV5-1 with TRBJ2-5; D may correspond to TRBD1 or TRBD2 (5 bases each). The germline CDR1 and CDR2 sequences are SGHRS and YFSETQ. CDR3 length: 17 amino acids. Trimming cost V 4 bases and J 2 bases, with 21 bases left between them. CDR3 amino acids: CASSGWGSSGLQETQYF. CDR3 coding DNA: TGCGCCAGCAGCGGCTGGGGGTCTTCCGGGTTACAAGAGACCCAGTACTTC.

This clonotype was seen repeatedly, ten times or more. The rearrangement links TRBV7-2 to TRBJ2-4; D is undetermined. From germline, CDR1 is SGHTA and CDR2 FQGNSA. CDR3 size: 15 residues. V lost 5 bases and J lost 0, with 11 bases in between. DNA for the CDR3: TGTGCCAGCAGCCCGCCCCGTAGAGCCAAAAACATTCAGTACTTC. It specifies CASSPPRRAKNIQYF.

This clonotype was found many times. The CDR3 sequence: CASSQEGADYGYTF. The CDR3 nucleotides are TGTGCCAGCAGCCAAGAGGGGGCGGACTATGGCTACACCTTC. The genes are TRBV4-2 and TRBJ1-2, with D tentatively TRBD1 (6 bases). The CDR3 covers 14 residues. CDR1 LGHNA and CDR2 YNFKEQ come from the germline V gene. Between the trimmed V and J ends, which lost 0 bases and 3 bases, there was a span of 8 bases.

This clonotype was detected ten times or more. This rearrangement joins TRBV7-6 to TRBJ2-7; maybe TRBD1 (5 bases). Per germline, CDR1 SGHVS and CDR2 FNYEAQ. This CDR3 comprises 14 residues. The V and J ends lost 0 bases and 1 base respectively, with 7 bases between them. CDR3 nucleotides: TGTGCCAGCAGCTTAGCGGCAGGGTCCTACGAGCAGTACTTC. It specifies CASSLAAGSYEQYF. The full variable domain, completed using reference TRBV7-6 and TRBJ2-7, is GAGVSQSPRYKVTKRGQDVALRCDPISGHVSLYWYRQALGQGPEFLTYFNYEAQQDKSGLPNDRFSAERPEGSISTLTIQRTEQRDSAMYRCASSLAAGSYEQYFGPGTRLTVT.

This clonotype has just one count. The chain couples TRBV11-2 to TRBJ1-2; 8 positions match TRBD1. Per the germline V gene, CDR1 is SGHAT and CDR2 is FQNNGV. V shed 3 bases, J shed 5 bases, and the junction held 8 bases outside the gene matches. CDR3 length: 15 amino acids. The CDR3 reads CASSLTDRVDYGYTF. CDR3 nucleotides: TGTGCCAGCAGCTTGACGGACAGGGTGGATTATGGCTACACCTTC.

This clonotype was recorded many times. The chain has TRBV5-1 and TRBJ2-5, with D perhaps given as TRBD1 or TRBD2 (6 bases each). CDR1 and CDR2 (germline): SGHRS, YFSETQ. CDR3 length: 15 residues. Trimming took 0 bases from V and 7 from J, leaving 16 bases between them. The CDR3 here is CASSLVAGQSATQYF. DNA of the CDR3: TGCGCCAGCAGCTTGGTCGCGGGACAAAGTGCGACCCAGTACTTC.